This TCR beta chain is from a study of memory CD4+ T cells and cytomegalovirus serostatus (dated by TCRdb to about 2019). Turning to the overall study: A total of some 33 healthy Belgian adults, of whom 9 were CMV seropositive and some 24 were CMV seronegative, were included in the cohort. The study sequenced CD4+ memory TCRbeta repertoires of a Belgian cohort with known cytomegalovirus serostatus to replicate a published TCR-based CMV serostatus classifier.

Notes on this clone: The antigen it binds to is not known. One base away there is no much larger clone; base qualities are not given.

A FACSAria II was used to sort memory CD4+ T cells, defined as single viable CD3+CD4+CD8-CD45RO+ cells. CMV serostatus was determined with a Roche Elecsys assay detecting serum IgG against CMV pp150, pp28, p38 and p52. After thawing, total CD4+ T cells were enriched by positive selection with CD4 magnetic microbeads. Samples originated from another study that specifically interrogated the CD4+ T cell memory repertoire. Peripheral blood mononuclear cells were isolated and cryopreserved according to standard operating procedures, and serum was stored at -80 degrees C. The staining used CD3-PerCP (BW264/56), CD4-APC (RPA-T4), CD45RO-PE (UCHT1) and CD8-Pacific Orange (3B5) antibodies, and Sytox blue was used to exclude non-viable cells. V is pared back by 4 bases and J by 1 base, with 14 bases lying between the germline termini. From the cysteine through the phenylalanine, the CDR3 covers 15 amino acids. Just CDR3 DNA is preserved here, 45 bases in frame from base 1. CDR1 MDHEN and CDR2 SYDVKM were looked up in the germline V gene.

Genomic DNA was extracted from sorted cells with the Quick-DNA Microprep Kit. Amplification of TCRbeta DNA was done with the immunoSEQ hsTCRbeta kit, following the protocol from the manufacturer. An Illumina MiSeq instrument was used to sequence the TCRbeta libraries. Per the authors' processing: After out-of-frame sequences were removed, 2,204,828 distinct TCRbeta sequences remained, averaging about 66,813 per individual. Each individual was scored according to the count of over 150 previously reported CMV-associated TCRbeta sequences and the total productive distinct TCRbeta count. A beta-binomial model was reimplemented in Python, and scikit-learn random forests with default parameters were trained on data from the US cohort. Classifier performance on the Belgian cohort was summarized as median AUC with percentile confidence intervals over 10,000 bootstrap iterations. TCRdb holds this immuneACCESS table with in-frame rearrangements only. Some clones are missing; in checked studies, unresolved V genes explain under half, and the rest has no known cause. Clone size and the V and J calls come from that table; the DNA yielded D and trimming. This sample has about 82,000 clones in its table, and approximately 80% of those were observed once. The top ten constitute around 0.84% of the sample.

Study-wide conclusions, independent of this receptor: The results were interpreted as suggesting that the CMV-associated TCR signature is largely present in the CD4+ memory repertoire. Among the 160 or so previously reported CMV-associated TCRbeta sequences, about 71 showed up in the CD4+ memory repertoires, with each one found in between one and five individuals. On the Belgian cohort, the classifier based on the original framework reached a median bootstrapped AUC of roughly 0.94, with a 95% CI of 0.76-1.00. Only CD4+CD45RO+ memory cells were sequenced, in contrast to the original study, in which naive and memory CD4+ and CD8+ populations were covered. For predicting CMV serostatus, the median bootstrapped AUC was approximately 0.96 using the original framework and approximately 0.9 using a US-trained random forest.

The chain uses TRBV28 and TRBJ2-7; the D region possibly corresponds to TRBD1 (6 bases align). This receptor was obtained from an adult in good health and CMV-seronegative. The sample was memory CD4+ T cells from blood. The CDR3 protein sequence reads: CASSSPGTQSYEQYF. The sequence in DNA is TGTGCCAGCAGTTCGCCCGGGACACAATCCTACGAGCAGTACTTC.